These 27 T cell receptor beta chains were sequenced from one sample in a study of blood T cell repertoires in COVID-19. The table came from immunoSEQ multiplex PCR; TCRdb's copy has only in-frame clones and leaves some out. The repertoire consists of 150,000 or so clones, with roughly 81% occurring once and the leading ten covering roughly 8.9%. The sample taken for sequencing was peripheral blood. Source of these receptors: a woman aged 45-59 years with active or convalescent COVID-19.

The chain combines TRBV6-1 with TRBJ2-1; 12 bases are shared with TRBD2. The V and J ends lost 3 bases and 4 bases, in that order; junction bases with no gene match: 4. Per germline, CDR1 MNHNS and CDR2 SASEGT. There are 16 residues in the CDR3. Here the CDR3 reads CASSEALAGGYNEQFF. The CDR3 region has the DNA TGTGCCAGCAGTGAGGCTCTAGCGGGAGGGTACAATGAGCAGTTCTTC.

This clone appeared a few times. The rearrangement uses TRBV7-2 and TRBJ1-1, with TRBD1 matching 8 bases. The germline V gene has CDR1 SGHTA and CDR2 FQGNSA. Trimming at V came to 6 bases and at J to 4 bases, leaving 7 bases not matched to a gene. The CDR3 has 14 residues. The CDR3 DNA sequence: TGTGCCAGCAGTTTGAGGACAGGGATCACTGAAGCTTTCTTT. Translation gives CASSLRTGITEAFF. Based on the CDR3 plus reference TRBV7-2 and TRBJ1-1, the full variable domain is GAGVSQSPSNKVTEKGKDVELRCDPISGHTALYWYRQSLGQGLEFLIYFQGNSAPDKSGLPSDRFSAERTGGSVSTLTIQRTQQEDSAVYLCASSLRTGITEAFFGQGTRLTVV.

In this sample, this clone turned up a few times. The rearrangement links TRBV5-1 to TRBJ2-7, with a tentative D call TRBD2 (5 bases). The V gene lost 5 bases and the J gene lost 4 bases, with 19 bases spanning the gap. From germline, CDR1 is SGHRS and CDR2 YFSETQ. There are 15 residues in the CDR3. Written as DNA, the CDR3 is TGCGCCAGCAGTCCTTATGGGAGTAGCTCGTACGAGCAGTACTTC. Amino acid sequence: CASSPYGSSSYEQYF.

The rearrangement links TRBV7-9 to TRBJ2-1, with D hard to call. The CDR3 spans 12 residues. Trimming pared 1 base from V and 8 bases from J, leaving 6 bases between. CDR1 is SEHNR, CDR2 FQNEAQ, per germline (reference sequence). The CDR3 DNA reads as TGTGCCAGCAGCTTAGTGGGCGATGAGCAGTTCTTC. It is translated as CASSLVGDEQFF.

The J gene is TRBJ1-5, the V gene TRBV9; D is unclear. The CDR3 contains 15 residues. Germline CDR1 is SGDLS and CDR2 is YYNGEE. V lost 0 bases and J 0 bases, leaving 7 bases between the germline ends. The DNA for the CDR3 is TGTGCCAGCAGCGTAGATGGAGATAGCAATCAGCCCCAGCATTTT. Translation gives CASSVDGDSNQPQHF.

This chain links TRBV9 with TRBJ2-5, with 12 bases identical to TRBD2. This CDR3 is built from 18 residues. J gave up 5 bases and V 5 bases, and 16 bases lay outside the gene matches. CDR1 is SGDLS and CDR2 is YYNGEE in the germline V gene. CDR3 protein: CASSPLPSSGGAVETQYF. The CDR3 region has the DNA TGTGCCAGCAGTCCCCTTCCCTCTAGCGGGGGGGCCGTGGAGACCCAGTACTTC. The whole variable domain, filled in from reference TRBV9 and TRBJ2-5, reads DSGVTQTPKHLITATGQRVTLRCSPRSGDLSVYWYQQSLDQGLQFLIQYYNGEERAKGNILERFSAQQFPDLHSELNLSSLELGDSALYFCASSPLPSSGGAVETQYFGPGTRLLVL.

CDR3 DNA: TGTGCCATCAGTGAAACGGGAAGGACAGGGATGAGCTCCAATCAGCCCCAGCATTTT. As protein: CAISETGRTGMSSNQPQHF. V usage is TRBV10-3 and J usage is TRBJ1-5, with 8 bases fitting TRBD1. CDR3 length: 19 residues. V lost 3 bases, J lost 3 bases, and 16 bases stayed unmatched. The germline V gene encodes CDR1 ENHRY and CDR2 SYGVKD.

V gene TRBV12-3 or TRBV12-4 combines with J gene TRBJ2-7; the D is unclear. The CDR3 is 13 amino acids. V was trimmed by 6 bases and J by 4 bases, leaving 13 bases between them. The CDR3: CASSPARFYEQYF. The CDR3 nucleotides are TGTGCCAGCAGCCCGGCCAGGTTTTACGAGCAGTACTTC.

The genes are TRBV6-2 or TRBV6-3 and TRBJ2-4; 8 bases fit TRBD1. CDR1 MNHEY and CDR2 SVGEGT come from the germline V gene. Trimming removed 2 bases from V and 0 bases from J; junction bases left unmatched: 6. This CDR3 contains 17 residues. The CDR3 nucleotides read TGTGCCAGCAGTTACGACAGGGGCAGGCTAGCCAAAAACATTCAGTACTTC. This encodes CASSYDRGRLAKNIQYF.

The chain recombines TRBV11-3 with TRBJ1-1; TRBD1 aligns across 12 bases. The V gene end was trimmed by 5 bases and the J gene end by 5 bases; junction bases not matched to a gene: 6. This CDR3 comprises 15 residues. Germline CDR1 is SGHNT and CDR2 is YENEEA. The CDR3 region is CASSQGQGAATEAFF. The CDR3 DNA follows: TGTGCCAGCAGCCAGGGACAGGGGGCAGCGACTGAAGCTTTCTTT.

The chain uses TRBV4-3 and TRBJ1-1; D unresolved. This CDR3 region has 14 residues. Germline loops: CDR1 LGHNA, CDR2 YSLEER. Between the trimmed V and J ends, which lost 2 bases and 3 bases, there was a span of 10 bases. The CDR3 DNA is TGCGCCAGCAGCCAACAGATAAGTGACACTGAAGCTTTCTTT. Translating it yields CASSQQISDTEAFF.

The gene calls are TRBV28 and TRBJ2-7; 9 bases fit TRBD2. The CDR3 totals 15 residues. V was pared by 2 bases and J by 0 bases, with 2 bases of the junction left unmatched. Looked up from germline, CDR1 is MDHEN and CDR2 is SYDVKM. DNA of the CDR3: TGTGCCAGCAGTTTACTAGCGGGGTACTCCTACGAGCAGTACTTC. Its protein is CASSLLAGYSYEQYF.

The chain has TRBV2 and TRBJ2-2; 10 nucleotides agree with TRBD2. V was pared by 1 base and J by 4 bases, with 6 bases of the junction left unmatched. This CDR3 region has 17 residues. The germline CDR1 and CDR2 sequences are SNHLY and FYNNEI. The CDR3 coding sequence is TGTGCCAGCAGTGAAGATGGAGCGGGGGGGCTCACCGGGGAGCTGTTTTTT. Encoded protein: CASSEDGAGGLTGELFF.

Many counts were recorded for this clone. The rearrangement links TRBV7-8 to TRBJ1-4; D uncertain. V was clipped by 5 bases and J by 0 bases, with 10 bases between them. Germline V CDR1 and CDR2: SGHVS, FQNEAQ. The CDR3 length is 15 residues. The CDR3 DNA sequence: TGTGCCAGCAGCCGCCGGGGTGCAACTAATGAAAAACTGTTTTTT. Translating gives CASSRRGATNEKLFF. Full variable domain (remainder filled in from reference TRBV7-8 and TRBJ1-4): GAGVSQSPRYKVAKRGQDVALRCDPISGHVSLFWYQQALGQGPEFLTYFQNEAQLDKSGLPSDRFFAERPEGSVSTLKIQRTQQEDSAVYLCASSRRGATNEKLFFGSGTQLSVL.

The chain combines TRBV28 with TRBJ1-2; 9 bases fit TRBD1. In germline, CDR1 is MDHEN, CDR2 SYDVKM. V was pared by 4 bases and J by 0 bases, with 0 bases of the junction left unmatched. This CDR3 is 14 amino acids long. CDR3 sequence (DNA): TGTGCCAGCAGTTGGGACAGGGCTAACTATGGCTACACCTTC. Amino acid sequence: CASSWDRANYGYTF.

V is TRBV3-1 (or the pseudogene TRBV3-2) and J is TRBJ2-3, with 11 bases aligning to TRBD2. Germline CDR1 and CDR2: LGHDT and YNNKEL (reference sequence). The CDR3 contains 15 residues. With 2 bases clipped from V and 4 bases from J, the junction kept 2 bases outside the gene matches. CDR3 amino acids: CASSQISGGADTQYF. CDR3 nucleotides: TGTGCCAGCAGCCAAATTAGCGGGGGGGCAGATACGCAGTATTTT.

The V and J genes are TRBV10-1 and TRBJ1-6; a weak D match, TRBD1 (5 bases). Germline V lookup: CDR1 WNHNN, CDR2 SYGVQD (reference sequence). The CDR3 length is 13 residues. The V and J ends lost 8 bases and 4 bases respectively, with 9 bases between them. CDR3 sequence (DNA): TGCGCCAGCGGGGGGGGATATAATTCACCCCTCCACTTT. Protein: CASGGGYNSPLHF.

The V and J genes are TRBV4-3 and TRBJ1-1; a weak D match, TRBD1 (6 bases). Per germline, CDR1 LGHNA and CDR2 YSLEER. The CDR3 covers 14 residues. The V gene lost 3 bases and the J gene lost 1 base, with 9 bases spanning the gap. In DNA form, the CDR3 reads TGCGCCAGCAGCCATTACAGGGCGAACACTGAAGCTTTCTTT. It codes for CASSHYRANTEAFF.

V and J are TRBV29-1 and TRBJ1-2, with D perhaps TRBD1 (5 bases). V lost 0 bases to trimming and J lost 8 bases, with 10 bases between them. This CDR3 comprises 12 residues. Germline CDR1 and CDR2: SQVTM and ANQGSEA. The CDR3 is CSVEDAGRGYTF. The CDR3 region has the DNA TGCAGCGTTGAAGATGCAGGGCGCGGCTACACCTTC. Drawing the rest from reference TRBV29-1 and TRBJ1-2, the complete variable domain is SAVISQKPSRDICQRGTSLTIQCQVDSQVTMMFWYRQQPGQSLTLIATANQGSEATYESGFVIDKFPISRPNLTFSTLTVSNMSPEDSSIYLCSVEDAGRGYTFGSGTRLTVV.

The V gene is TRBV20-1, the J gene TRBJ2-7; a weak D match, TRBD2 (6 bases). V dropped 1 base and J dropped 12 bases, with 10 bases sitting between them. The CDR3 consists of 10 residues. Looked up from germline, CDR1 is DFQATT and CDR2 is SNEGSKA (reference sequence). This CDR3 is CSARAGAWYF. The CDR3 region has the DNA TGCAGTGCTAGAGCGGGAGCTTGGTACTTC.

The gene calls are TRBV11-3 and TRBJ2-1; tentatively, D is TRBD2 (7 bases). Germline V gene data show CDR1 as SGHNT and CDR2 as YENEEA. V was cut by 5 bases and J by 0 bases, with 17 bases left in between. This CDR3 has 17 residues. The CDR3 nucleotides are TGTGCCAGCAGCCAAGGATCGGGGGGCAGCTCCTACAATGAGCAGTTCTTC. Translating gives CASSQGSGGSSYNEQFF.

This clone was counted a few times. The chain is built from TRBV19 and TRBJ1-1; D is unresolved. CDR1 is LNHDA and CDR2 is SQIVND in the germline V gene (reference sequence). The CDR3 runs to 14 residues. Trimming pared 7 bases from V and 5 bases from J, leaving 17 bases between. The CDR3 here is CASMVAPSETEAFF. CDR3 DNA sequence: TGTGCCAGTATGGTGGCCCCGTCGGAGACTGAAGCTTTCTTT.

The chain joins TRBV7-3 to TRBJ2-1; 12 nucleotides agree with TRBD2. Germline CDR1 and CDR2: SGHTA and FQGTGA. Trimming cost V 5 bases and J 7 bases; bases outside gene matches: 9. This CDR3 comprises 16 residues. The chain's CDR3 is CASSPAPSGRGNEQFF. In DNA form, the CDR3 reads TGTGCCAGCAGCCCGGCACCTAGCGGGAGGGGTAATGAGCAGTTCTTC.

Details on this clone: Distinct nucleotide sequences in the sample also encode this CDR3. The chain has TRBV5-4 and TRBJ1-1; 7 bases align to TRBD1. This CDR3 spans 14 amino acids. The germline V gene encodes CDR1 SGHNT and CDR2 YYREEE (reference sequence). The V gene end was trimmed by 0 bases and the J gene end by 2 bases; junction bases not matched to a gene: 1. Written as DNA, the CDR3 is TGTGCCAGCAGCTTGGACAGGGGAAACACTGAAGCTTTCTTT. Its protein product is CASSLDRGNTEAFF.

The V call is TRBV6-6, the J call TRBJ2-1; 7 nucleotides agree with TRBD1. The germline gives CDR1 MNHNY, CDR2 SVGAGI (reference sequence). The CDR3 loop spans 15 amino acids. Trimming took 2 bases from V and 2 from J; bases not matched to a gene: 3. Here the CDR3 reads CASSYLGQPYNEQFF. The DNA of the CDR3 is TGTGCCAGCAGTTACCTGGGACAGCCCTACAATGAGCAGTTCTTC.

Concerning this clone itself: The junction differs from germline at one of its ends, possibly a read error. The chain employs TRBV12-3 or TRBV12-4 and TRBJ1-6, with D maybe TRBD1 (5 bases). There are 13 residues in the CDR3. The CDR3 DNA sequence: TGTGCCAGCAGGTTAGGGGCAAGGTCACCCCTCCACTTT. Amino acid sequence: CASRLGARSPLHF.

Comment on this clone: At one boundary the junction diverges from the germline segment, which might be a read error. J is TRBJ1-2 and V is TRBV6-5, with a weak D call TRBD1 (6 bases). This CDR3 contains 16 residues. Germline V gene lookup returns CDR1 MNHEY and CDR2 SVGAGI. The CDR3 nucleotides read TGTGCCGGCAGTTACTCAGGCCAGGGGCACGCCTATGGCTACACCTTC. Protein: CAGSYSGQGHAYGYTF.